This TCR beta chain was captured by sequencing in a study of monozygotic twins with inflammatory bowel disease. Template switching introduced UMIs that contain a 6-nucleotide sample barcode. TCRdb reprocessed the 5' RACE reads, keeping one entry per CDR3 protein, no DNA. This table lists 330,000 or so distinct CDR3 sequences. The CDR3 contains 14 residues. Germline lookup yields CDR1 KGHSH and CDR2 LQKENI. Sequences were obtained from blood. The chain links TRBV18 to TRBJ1-1; the D call of TRBD1 rests on TCRdb alone, since no DNA is present to check it. This receptor was identified in a human donor with ulcerative colitis or Crohn's disease, or a healthy co-twin of an affected twin (not recorded which). The CDR3 region is CASSPSGMNTEAFF.